The 20 T cell receptor beta chains below were found in one sample sequenced in a study of T cell repertoires in cytomegalovirus infection. TCRdb reprocessed the reads via MiXCR and lists one record per CDR3 protein. The sample yields fewer than 550,000 distinct CDR3 sequences, approximately 17% seen once. Sample: CD8+ T cells from PBMCs. The receptor source for this set is a human donor in good health (CMV status not recorded). Some clones in this sample may be carry-over from other donors' samples.

This clonotype was recorded a few times. This chain uses TRBV6-6 with TRBJ1-1; possible D gene TRBD1, 6 bases. This CDR3 has 12 amino acids. Trimming removed 7 bases at V and 5 bases at J, with 11 bases between. The germline CDR1 and CDR2 sequences are MNHNY and SVGAGI (reference sequence). For the CDR3, the DNA is TGTGCCAGCAACAGGGAAAGGACTGAAGCTTTCTTT. Amino acids: CASNRERTEAFF.

This clonotype has ten or more counts. V gene TRBV12-3 or TRBV12-4 combines with J gene TRBJ1-5, with a weak D call TRBD1 (5 bases). The CDR3 is made up of 15 amino acids. With 6 bases removed from V and 0 bases from J, the gap between germline ends came to 12 bases. CDR3 DNA: TGTGCCAGCAGCCTGACAGACTATAGCAATCAGCCCCAGCATTTT. The encoded protein is CASSLTDYSNQPQHF.

DNA of the CDR3: TGTGCCAGCAGTGCACAGGGAGTGGACGATGGCTACACCTTC. This codes for CASSAQGVDDGYTF. The chain employs TRBV27 and TRBJ1-2; a possible D gene is TRBD1 (6 bases). The germline gives CDR1 MNHEY, CDR2 SMNVEV (reference sequence). Deletions cut 5 bases from V and 6 bases from J, with 16 bases between. This CDR3 comprises 14 residues.

Concerning this clonotype itself: A read error may produce the germline difference seen at one junction end. The chain has TRBV5-8 and TRBJ2-7; 9 bases map to TRBD1. The CDR3 covers 14 residues. In germline, CDR1 is SGHTS, CDR2 YDEGEE. This CDR3 reads CVSSPGQGFYEQYF. The CDR3 nucleotides read TGTGTCAGCAGCCCGGGACAGGGTTTCTACGAGCAGTACTTC.

The rearrangement uses TRBV28 and TRBJ2-7; possible D gene TRBD1, 5 bases. This CDR3 is built from 16 residues. Germline-derived CDR1 and CDR2 are MDHEN and SYDVKM. Trimming cost V 4 bases and J 0 bases, with 16 bases left between them. The CDR3 loop reads CASSSRQPIFSYEQYF. For the CDR3, the DNA is TGTGCCAGCAGTTCCCGACAGCCAATTTTCTCCTACGAGCAGTACTTC.

The J gene is TRBJ2-3, the V gene TRBV10-3; D call uncertain. The CDR3 is 15 amino acids. The germline gives CDR1 ENHRY, CDR2 SYGVKD. Trimming cost V 3 bases and J 2 bases, with 12 bases left between them. The DNA of the CDR3 is TGTGCCATCAGTGATCCCTTGCGGTCCACAGATACGCAGTATTTT. Protein sequence: CAISDPLRSTDTQYF.

This clonotype was seen many times. This chain uses TRBV6-2 or TRBV6-3 with TRBJ2-5; 11 bases agree with TRBD2. Germline-derived CDR1 and CDR2 are MNHEY and SVGEGT. CDR3 length: 15 residues. V was clipped by 8 bases and J by 5 bases; unmatched bases: 10. In DNA, the CDR3 is TGTGCCAGCTCCGGGACTAGCGGAATTTGGGAGACCCAGTACTTC. Translated: CASSGTSGIWETQYF.

This clonotype has ten or more counts. The rearrangement links TRBV18 to TRBJ2-6; D possibly corresponds to TRBD1 (5 bases). The V end lost 5 bases, the J end lost 0 bases, and 8 bases lay between the germline ends. CDR3 length: 15 residues. Germline V lookup: CDR1 KGHSH, CDR2 LQKENI. The CDR3 is CASSDSFSGANVLTF. The DNA of the CDR3 is TGTGCCAGCTCAGACAGCTTCTCTGGGGCCAACGTCCTGACTTTC.

The chain uses TRBV9 and TRBJ2-3, with TRBD2 identical over 7 bases. Germline CDR1 SGDLS, CDR2 YYNGEE. The CDR3 is 15 amino acids. V lost 4 bases, J lost 2 bases, and 7 bases stayed unmatched. The CDR3 DNA reads as TGTGCCAGCAGCTCAGGACTAGGGGTCACAGATACGCAGTATTTT. This codes for CASSSGLGVTDTQYF. Drawing the rest from reference TRBV9 and TRBJ2-3, the complete variable domain is DSGVTQTPKHLITATGQRVTLRCSPRSGDLSVYWYQQSLDQGLQFLIQYYNGEERAKGNILERFSAQQFPDLHSELNLSSLELGDSALYFCASSSGLGVTDTQYFGPGTRLTVL.

In its sample, this clonotype was seen many times. This sequence joins TRBV7-9 and TRBJ1-5; no clear D gene. This CDR3 contains 15 residues. The ends were cut back, 5 bases at V and 6 bases at J, with 17 bases in the middle. Germline V gene sequence: CDR1 SEHNR, CDR2 FQNEAQ (reference sequence). In nucleotides, the CDR3 is TGTGCCAGCAGCGCAAGCTTCGAGAACGGTCAGCCCCAGCATTTT. Its protein is CASSASFENGQPQHF.

This clonotype was found many times. The chain carries TRBV7-9 and TRBJ2-2; D is uncertain. CDR3 length: 16 amino acids. Germline CDR1 SEHNR, CDR2 FQNEAQ (reference sequence). V shed 2 bases and J shed 0 bases, with 10 bases lying between them. The CDR3 bases are TGTGCCAGCAGCTTAAGTAGGAATTCGAACACCGGGGAGCTGTTTTTT. This encodes CASSLSRNSNTGELFF.

There are many counts of this clonotype. The J gene is TRBJ2-1, the V gene TRBV6-6; D gene uncertain. V was trimmed by 2 bases and J by 7 bases, leaving 6 bases between them. The CDR3 has 12 amino acids. Germline V lookup: CDR1 MNHNY, CDR2 SVGAGI (reference sequence). Here the CDR3 reads CASSYGVNEQFF. Written as DNA, the CDR3 is TGTGCCAGCAGTTACGGGGTGAATGAGCAGTTCTTC.

This clonotype was detected ten times or more. The genes are TRBV11-2 and TRBJ2-1; D possibly corresponds to TRBD2 (6 bases). Germline V CDR1 and CDR2: SGHAT, FQNNGV. This CDR3 region has 15 residues. Trimming pared 6 bases from V and 7 bases from J, leaving 19 bases between. The CDR3 region has the DNA TGTGCCAGCAGGGAAGTTGGCGGGGTACTAAATGAGCAGTTCTTC. Its protein product is CASREVGGVLNEQFF.

The chain joins TRBV20-1 to TRBJ2-1; 11 nucleotides align to TRBD2. The CDR3 length is 17 residues. From germline, CDR1 is DFQATT and CDR2 SNEGSKA (reference sequence). V shed 0 bases, J shed 6 bases, and the junction held 10 bases outside the gene matches. The CDR3 here is CSARDGGLAVQINEQFF. The CDR3 coding sequence is TGCAGTGCTAGAGATGGGGGACTAGCGGTACAGATCAATGAGCAGTTCTTC.

This sequence joins TRBV19 and TRBJ1-2; 7 bases align to TRBD1. Germline assignment: CDR1 LNHDA and CDR2 SQIVND (reference sequence). With V trimmed by 6 bases and J by 2 bases, 3 bases remained unmatched. The CDR3 runs 13 residues. The CDR3 region is CASRGTANYGYTF. The CDR3 DNA sequence: TGTGCCAGTAGGGGGACAGCAAACTATGGCTACACCTTC. Variable domain in full (rest from reference TRBV19 and TRBJ1-2): DGGITQSPKYLFRKEGQNVTLSCEQNLNHDAMYWYRQDPGQGLRLIYYSQIVNDFQKGDIAEGYSVSREKKESFPLTVTSAQKNPTAFYLCASRGTANYGYTFGSGTRLTVV.

This sequence joins TRBV19 and TRBJ1-3; no definite D call. Germline V CDR1 and CDR2: LNHDA, SQIVND (reference sequence). This CDR3 has 11 residues. V shed 8 bases and J shed 7 bases, with 9 bases lying between them. The CDR3 nucleotides read TGTGCCAGTGTCCGGGGTAACACCATATATTTT. Translating gives CASVRGNTIYF.

Many counts were recorded for this clonotype. The chain has TRBV7-8 and TRBJ1-1; 8 bases map to TRBD1. Germline trimming cut 4 bases from V and 0 bases from J; bases unmatched to any gene: 4. Germline assignment: CDR1 SGHVS and CDR2 FQNEAQ. The CDR3 loop spans 15 amino acids. CDR3: CASSYRDRMNTEAFF. In DNA form, the CDR3 reads TGTGCCAGCAGCTACCGGGACAGGATGAACACTGAAGCTTTCTTT.

In this sample, this clonotype turned up many times. CDR3 bases: TGTGCCAGCAGCCTCACCCCCAGGGGTACGTACAATGAGCAGTTCTTC. Its protein product is CASSLTPRGTYNEQFF. The rearrangement links TRBV7-6 to TRBJ2-1, with D perhaps matching TRBD1 (6 bases). The V end lost 5 bases, the J end lost 4 bases, and 18 bases lay between the germline ends. Germline-derived CDR1 and CDR2 are SGHVS and FNYEAQ. This CDR3 has 16 residues.

At least ten counts were recorded for this clonotype. V usage is TRBV7-8 and J usage is TRBJ1-2; the D gene is possibly TRBD1 (5 bases). This CDR3 comprises 14 residues. V was cut by 5 bases and J by 7 bases, with 17 bases left in between. The germline V gene has CDR1 SGHVS and CDR2 FQNEAQ. CDR3 coding DNA: TGTGCCAGCAGCGACGGGACGGTGTCGTTTGGCTACACCTTC. Amino acids: CASSDGTVSFGYTF.

This clonotype turned up a few times. This sequence joins TRBV19 and TRBJ1-1; D remains unclear. CDR1 and CDR2 (germline): LNHDA, SQIVND (reference sequence). Trimming took 11 bases from V and 0 from J, leaving 10 bases between them. CDR3 length: 12 residues. The CDR3 loop is CAVKAVNTEAFF. CDR3 DNA sequence: TGTGCCGTAAAGGCGGTGAACACTGAAGCTTTCTTT.